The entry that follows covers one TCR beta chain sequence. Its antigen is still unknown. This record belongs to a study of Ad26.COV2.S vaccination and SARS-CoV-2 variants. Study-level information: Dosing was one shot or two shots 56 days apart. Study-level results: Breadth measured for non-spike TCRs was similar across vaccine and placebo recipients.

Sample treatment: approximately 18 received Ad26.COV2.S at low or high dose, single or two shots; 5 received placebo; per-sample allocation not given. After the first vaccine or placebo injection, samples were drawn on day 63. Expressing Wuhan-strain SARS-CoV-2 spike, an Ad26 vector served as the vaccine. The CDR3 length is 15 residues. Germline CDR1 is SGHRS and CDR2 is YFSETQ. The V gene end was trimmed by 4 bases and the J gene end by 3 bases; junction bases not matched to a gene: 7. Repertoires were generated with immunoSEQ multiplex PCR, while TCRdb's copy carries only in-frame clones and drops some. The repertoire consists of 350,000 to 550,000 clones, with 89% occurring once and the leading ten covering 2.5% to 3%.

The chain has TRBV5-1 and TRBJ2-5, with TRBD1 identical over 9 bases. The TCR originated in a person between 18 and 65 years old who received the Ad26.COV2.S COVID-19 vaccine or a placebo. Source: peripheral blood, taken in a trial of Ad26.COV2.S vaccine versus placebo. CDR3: CASSHATGGKETQYF. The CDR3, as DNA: TGCGCCAGCAGCCACGCGACAGGGGGTAAAGAGACCCAGTACTTC.